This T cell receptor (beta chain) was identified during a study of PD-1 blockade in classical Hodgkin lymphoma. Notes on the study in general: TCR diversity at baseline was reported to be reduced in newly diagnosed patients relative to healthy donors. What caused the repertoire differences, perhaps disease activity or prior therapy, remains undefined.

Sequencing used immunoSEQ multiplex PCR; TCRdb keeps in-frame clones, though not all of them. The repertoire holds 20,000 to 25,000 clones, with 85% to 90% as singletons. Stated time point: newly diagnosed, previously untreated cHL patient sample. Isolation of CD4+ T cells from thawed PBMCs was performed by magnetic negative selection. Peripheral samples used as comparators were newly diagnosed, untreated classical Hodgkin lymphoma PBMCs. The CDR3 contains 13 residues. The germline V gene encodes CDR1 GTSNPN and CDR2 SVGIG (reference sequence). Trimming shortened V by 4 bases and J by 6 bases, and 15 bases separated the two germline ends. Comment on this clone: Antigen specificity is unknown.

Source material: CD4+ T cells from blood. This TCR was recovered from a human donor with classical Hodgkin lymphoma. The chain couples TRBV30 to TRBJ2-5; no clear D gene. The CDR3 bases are TGTGCCTGGAAAAACGACCCGGAGAAGACCCAGTACTTC. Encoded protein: CAWKNDPEKTQYF.